These T cell receptor beta chains were read from a single sample in a study of blood T cell repertoires in COVID-19. Measured with immunoSEQ multiplex PCR; TCRdb has only the in-frame clones, and not every one. The repertoire holds about 140,000 clones, with approximately 85% as singletons. Sequenced sample: peripheral blood. These TCRs come from a man between 70 and 80 years old with acute or convalescent COVID-19. CDR3s include the opening cysteine and the closing phenylalanine or tryptophan. The order of the fields is V gene, J gene, clone size, D gene, CDR3 DNA, CDR3 protein. D genes are given only for firm matches. Size tells how often a clone was seen (once, few, many) or the class of an expanded clone, and some rows leave it out.

>TRBV6-1|TRBJ2-4|NA|TRBD1
TGTGCCAGCAGTGAATCCGCTGGCAGGGGGCCGGGAAACATTCAGTACTTC
CASSESAGRGPGNIQYF
>TRBV9|TRBJ2-5|NA|TRBD2
TGTGCCAGCAGCTCCCCACCCGGGACTAGCGGGAGACTTAGGGAGACCCAGTACTTC
CASSSPPGTSGRLRETQYF
>TRBV5-1|TRBJ2-7|NA|NA
TGCGCCAGCAGCTTGGTAGGGGGTCCTGACTACGAGCAGTACTTC
CASSLVGGPDYEQYF
>TRBV6-5|TRBJ1-5|NA|NA
TGTGCCAGCAGGCGACAGCGTTATCAGCCCCAGCATTTT
CASRRQRYQPQHF
>TRBV6-2/TRBV6-3|TRBJ2-7|NA|TRBD2
TGTGCCAGCAGCGGGGGGTCGGTGTTCGAGCAGTACTTC
CASSGGSVFEQYF
>TRBV30|TRBJ2-1|NA|TRBD2
TGTGCCTGGAGTGTACCCCGTAGCGGGAGGGCCGGTGAGCAGTTCTTC
CAWSVPRSGRAGEQFF
>TRBV5-1|TRBJ2-5|NA|TRBD1
TGCGCCAGCAGCTTGGGGGTGACAGGGGGCGCAGAGACCCAGTACTTC
CASSLGVTGGAETQYF
>TRBV7-8|TRBJ2-5|NA|TRBD2
TGTGCCAGCAGCTTAGCGCTAATTTCAATGAGCGGGGGGGTGGAGACCCAGTACTTC
CASSLALISMSGGVETQYF
>TRBV19|TRBJ1-6|NA|TRBD1
TGTGCCAGTGGACAGGGATACTCACCCCTCCACTTT
CASGQGYSPLHF
>TRBV7-9|TRBJ2-5|once|TRBD2
TGTGCCAGCAGCACTCCACTAGCGGGGGGCCTTATTTACCAAGAGACCCAGTACTTC
CASSTPLAGGLIYQETQYF
>TRBV5-1|TRBJ1-6|NA|TRBD1
TGCGCCAGCAGCTTGGTAGCAGGGGGTAATTCACCCCTCCACTTT
CASSLVAGGNSPLHF
>TRBV3-1/TRBV3-2|TRBJ1-1|NA|NA
TGTGCCAGCAGCCAAGGCAGGGTGGGCACTGAAGCTTTCTTT
CASSQGRVGTEAFF
>TRBV10-2|TRBJ1-1|NA|TRBD1
TGCGCCAGCAGGCCAGGGGGCTTCACTGAAGCTTTCTTT
CASRPGGFTEAFF
>TRBV6-5|TRBJ1-1|NA|NA
TGTGCCAGCAGTTACTCCAGGGGAACTGAAGCTTTCTTT
CASSYSRGTEAFF
>TRBV14|TRBJ1-1|NA|NA
TGTGCCAGCAGCCTCCTCCGAGCCACTGAAGCTTTCTTT
CASSLLRATEAFF
>TRBV24-1|TRBJ2-2|NA|NA
TGTGCCACCAGTGATCCAGGGATGACCGGGGAGCTGTTTTTT
CATSDPGMTGELFF
>TRBV5-4|TRBJ1-1|NA|NA
TGTGCCAGCAGCTTGGTTACAGGGATGAACACTGAAGCTTTCTTT
CASSLVTGMNTEAFF
>TRBV28|TRBJ2-7|NA|TRBD2
TGTGCCAGCACGACTAGCGGGAGGTACGAGCAGTACTTC
CASTTSGRYEQYF
>TRBV27|TRBJ1-5|NA|TRBD1
TGTGCCAGCAGCAAATCCGGGACAGTGGACGGTCAGCCCCAGCATTTT
CASSKSGTVDGQPQHF
>TRBV28|TRBJ1-1|once|NA
TGTGCCAGCAGTTTGGAACAGGGACGAACTGAAGCTTTCTTT
CASSLEQGRTEAFF
>TRBV5-4|TRBJ1-2|NA|NA
TGTGCCAGCAGCTTGAAAAGTGAAGGAGGCTATGGCTACACCTTC
CASSLKSEGGYGYTF
>TRBV29-1|TRBJ1-2|NA|NA
TGCAGCGTCTTGGGGGGTGGGGAGGTCTACACCTTC
CSVLGGGEVYTF
>TRBV27|TRBJ1-1|once|NA
TGTGCCAGCAGTTTAGGGGGGGACACTGAAGCTTTCTTT
CASSLGGDTEAFF
>TRBV4-1|TRBJ2-3|NA|TRBD1
TGCGCCAGCAGCCAAAGGGGGACAGGGGGTGTAGATACGCAGTATTTT
CASSQRGTGGVDTQYF
>TRBV5-5|TRBJ1-5|NA|NA
TGTGCCAGCAGCCCTGGACCGAGGGGCAATCAGCCCCAGCATTTT
CASSPGPRGNQPQHF
>TRBV29-1|TRBJ1-3|NA|NA
TGCAGCGTTGAAGATAACGGGAAGAGAAACACCATATATTTT
CSVEDNGKRNTIYF
>TRBV19|TRBJ1-2|NA|NA
TGTGCGAACCGGCGGGCTAGCTATGGCTACACCTTC
CANRRASYGYTF
>TRBV3-1/TRBV3-2|TRBJ2-5|NA|TRBD1
TGTGCCAGCAGACCACTGACAGGGGAGGTGACCCAGTACTTC
CASRPLTGEVTQYF
>TRBV5-1|TRBJ2-3|NA|TRBD2
TGCGCCAGCAGCTTGGTCCTAGCGGGGGGGAGCGATACGCAGTATTTT
CASSLVLAGGSDTQYF
>TRBV27|TRBJ1-2|NA|TRBD1
TGTGCCAGCAGTTTCACGGACAGGATTCTTTATGGCTACACCTTC
CASSFTDRILYGYTF
>TRBV19|TRBJ1-6|NA|NA
TGTGCCAGTAGTCCGGGGGGTTCCGGGGGATCACCCCTCCACTTT
CASSPGGSGGSPLHF
>TRBV7-2|TRBJ2-5|NA|NA
TGTGCCAGCAGCTTAAACTTTGATCAGGGCCAAGAGACCCAGTACTTC
CASSLNFDQGQETQYF
>TRBV27|TRBJ2-1|NA|NA
TGTGCCAGCAGTTTGCGACCTGGAGCACCCTACAATGAGCAGTTCTTC
CASSLRPGAPYNEQFF
>TRBV9|TRBJ1-1|once|NA
TGTGCCAGCAGCGTAGCTAACAGGGCTACTGAAGCTTTCTTT
CASSVANRATEAFF
>TRBV7-2|TRBJ1-2|NA|TRBD1
TGTGCCAGCAGCTTAACCCCGGGACAGGGGAACTATGGCTACACCTTC
CASSLTPGQGNYGYTF
>TRBV19|TRBJ2-1|NA|TRBD1
TGTGCCAGTAGCCCGGACAGGGACGGTGAGCAGTTCTTC
CASSPDRDGEQFF
>TRBV7-2|TRBJ2-3|NA|NA
TGTGCCAGCAGCCCCTCGAGCGTCCGGGCAGATACGCAGTATTTT
CASSPSSVRADTQYF
>TRBV3-1/TRBV3-2|TRBJ2-7|NA|NA
TGTGCCAGCAGCCAGAGGCTGGTCAGCTCCTACGAGCAGTACTTC
CASSQRLVSSYEQYF
>TRBV19|TRBJ1-4|NA|NA
TGTGCCAGTAGTGACAGGCCTATTGCAACTAATGAAAAACTGTTTTTT
CASSDRPIATNEKLFF
>TRBV5-8|TRBJ1-1|once|NA
TGTGCCAGCAGACGGGGGGCCAACACTGAAGCTTTCTTT
CASRRGANTEAFF
>TRBV28|TRBJ1-1|NA|NA
TGTGCCAGCAGGGGGGGGGCCGACACTGAAGCTTTCTTT
CASRGGADTEAFF
>TRBV3-1/TRBV3-2|TRBJ2-3|NA|TRBD2
TGTGCCAGCAGCCATAGCGGGGGTAGCACAGATACGCAGTATTTT
CASSHSGGSTDTQYF
>TRBV5-1|TRBJ2-2|NA|NA
TGCGCCAGCAGCTTGGCCACCGGAGCTAACACCGGGGAGCTGTTTTTT
CASSLATGANTGELFF
>TRBV5-1|TRBJ1-1|NA|NA
TGCGCCAGCAGCTGGGAACAGGGGAACACTGAAGCTTTCTTT
CASSWEQGNTEAFF
>TRBV3-1/TRBV3-2|TRBJ2-5|NA|TRBD2
TGTGCCAGCAGCGGACCTCAGCGGGGGCAAGAGACCCAGTACTTC
CASSGPQRGQETQYF
>TRBV20-1|TRBJ2-5|NA|TRBD2
TGCAGTGCTAGTCTTCCTAGCGGGGGGGCCAGGAAGACCCAGTACTTC
CSASLPSGGARKTQYF
>TRBV2|TRBJ2-3|NA|NA
TGTGCCAGCAGTGATGAGGCAGGGGTGGCAGATACGCAGTATTTT
CASSDEAGVADTQYF
>TRBV20-1|TRBJ1-6|NA|NA
TGCAGTGCCGCAGGTTCACCCCTCCACTTT
CSAAGSPLHF
>TRBV27|TRBJ1-2|NA|NA
TGTGCCAGCAGTTTAACCGGGATTAAAGGCTACACCTTC
CASSLTGIKGYTF
>TRBV10-3|TRBJ2-7|NA|TRBD1
TGTGCCATCAGCTCAGGACAGGGAGGCGAGCAGTACTTC
CAISSGQGGEQYF
>TRBV2|TRBJ1-5|NA|NA
TGTGCCAGCAGTCGGAGCAATCAGCCCCAGCATTTT
CASSRSNQPQHF
>TRBV7-9|TRBJ2-7|NA|TRBD1
TGTGCCAGCAGTGGCACCGGGACAGGGGGGTACGAGCAGTACTTC
CASSGTGTGGYEQYF
>TRBV5-4|TRBJ1-1|once|NA
TGTGCCAGCAGGATGTTGACAGGTTTGAACACTGAAGCTTTCTTT
CASRMLTGLNTEAFF
>TRBV3-1/TRBV3-2|TRBJ2-3|NA|TRBD2
TGTGCCAGCAGCCAACCTGGACTAGCGGGAAGCACAGATACGCAGTATTTT
CASSQPGLAGSTDTQYF
>TRBV7-3|TRBJ2-1|NA|NA
TGTGCCAGCAGCTTGAACGGGTATGAGCAGTTCTTC
CASSLNGYEQFF
>TRBV18|TRBJ1-2|NA|TRBD1
TGTGCCATCAAGAAAGGACAGGGGGCTGATGGCTACACCTTC
CAIKKGQGADGYTF
>TRBV5-1|TRBJ2-3|NA|TRBD1
TGCGCCAGCAGCTTGGGGGGACAGGGGTTCCCAGATACGCAGTATTTT
CASSLGGQGFPDTQYF
>TRBV5-1|TRBJ2-7|NA|NA
TGCGCCAGCAGCCGGAGGTCAGTAGAACCCCTCGAGCAGTACTTC
CASSRRSVEPLEQYF
>TRBV29-1|TRBJ1-2|NA|NA
TGCAGCGTGACAACTAGGGGGTACTATGGCTACACCTTC
CSVTTRGYYGYTF